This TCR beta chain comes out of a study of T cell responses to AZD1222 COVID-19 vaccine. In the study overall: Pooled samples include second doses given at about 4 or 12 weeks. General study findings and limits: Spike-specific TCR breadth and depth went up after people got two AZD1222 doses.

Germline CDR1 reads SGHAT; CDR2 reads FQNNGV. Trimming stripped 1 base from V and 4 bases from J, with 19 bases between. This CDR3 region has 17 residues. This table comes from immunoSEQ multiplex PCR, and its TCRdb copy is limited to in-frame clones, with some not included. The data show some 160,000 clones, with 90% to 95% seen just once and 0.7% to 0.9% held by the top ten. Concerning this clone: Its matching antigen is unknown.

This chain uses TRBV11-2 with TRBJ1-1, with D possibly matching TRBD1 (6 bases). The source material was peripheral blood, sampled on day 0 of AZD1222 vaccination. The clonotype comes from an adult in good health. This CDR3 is CASSLVSSDRSGTEAFF. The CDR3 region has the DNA TGTGCCAGCAGCTTAGTGTCTAGTGACAGGAGCGGCACTGAAGCTTTCTTT.